These T cell receptor beta chains were read from a single sample in a study of blood T cell repertoires in COVID-19. TCRdb keeps only in-frame clones here, not all; method: immunoSEQ multiplex PCR. The repertoire consists of 200,000 or so clones, with approximately 91% occurring once and the leading ten covering 2.1%. Sequencing used peripheral blood. These receptors came from an older man with active or convalescent COVID-19. Both conserved end residues are part of each CDR3. The D gene is left open where the match is weak. Size is stated for part of the rows, as once, few or many counts, or as a class when the clone is expanded.

D,size,V,J,DNA,CDR3
.,.,TRBV6-5,TRBJ1-1,TGTGCCAGCACTTACAGGGAGGGGTACACTGAAGCTTTCTTT,CASTYREGYTEAFF
.,.,TRBV3-1/TRBV3-2,TRBJ1-6,TGTGCCAGCAGCCAAGCAACAGGAACGAATTCACCCCTCCACTTT,CASSQATGTNSPLHF
.,.,TRBV25-1,TRBJ1-4,TGTGCCAGCAGTGAAGGGAGGGGGGCGCGAGTCAACGAAAAACTGTTTTTT,CASSEGRGARVNEKLFF
.,.,TRBV15,TRBJ1-5,TGTGCCACCAGCAGAGGGCCCAATCAGCCCCAGCATTTT,CATSRGPNQPQHF
TRBD2,.,TRBV19,TRBJ2-3,TGTGCCAGTAGTCTCACTGGGACTAGCGCGGCAGATACGCAGTATTTT,CASSLTGTSAADTQYF
TRBD1,once,TRBV27,TRBJ2-1,TGTGCCAGCAGCCCCGGGACAGGAATATACAATGAGCAGTTCTTC,CASSPGTGIYNEQFF
TRBD2,.,TRBV28,TRBJ2-5,TGTGCCAGCAGTTCCCGCGGGGGTTACCAAGAGACCCAGTACTTC,CASSSRGGYQETQYF
TRBD2,once,TRBV6-5,TRBJ2-5,TGTGCCGCGGCGAAACTAGCGGGGGGACAAGAGACCCAGTACTTC,CAAAKLAGGQETQYF
.,once,TRBV5-1,TRBJ2-3,TGCGCCAGCAGCTCCAGGGGAGCTAGCACAGATACGCAGTATTTT,CASSSRGASTDTQYF
.,once,TRBV6-2/TRBV6-3,TRBJ1-2,TGTGCCAGCAGTAAATCGACAGCAAACTATGGCTACACCTTC,CASSKSTANYGYTF
.,.,TRBV21-1,TRBJ2-4,TGTGCCAGCAGCGGGGAGCGGGGGGAGACATTCAAAAACATTCAGTACTTC,CASSGERGETFKNIQYF
TRBD1,.,TRBV4-1,TRBJ2-2,TGCGCCAGCAGTCAACTTCCGGGACAGGGGGTCACCGGGGAGCTGTTTTTT,CASSQLPGQGVTGELFF
.,.,TRBV29-1,TRBJ1-3,TGCAGCGTTGCTGAGGGATCCGGAAACACCATATATTTT,CSVAEGSGNTIYF
.,.,TRBV25-1,TRBJ1-6,TGTGCCAGCAGCGCCCTACAGAAATCACCCCTCCACTTT,CASSALQKSPLHF
TRBD2,.,TRBV3-1/TRBV3-2,TRBJ2-1,TGTGCCAGCAGCCCTCTGACTAGCGGGAGTGCCTACAATGAGCAGTTCTTC,CASSPLTSGSAYNEQFF
.,.,TRBV19,TRBJ1-1,TGTGCCAGTAGTGCCTGGGGAGGCAGGAACACTGAAGCTTTCTTT,CASSAWGGRNTEAFF
.,.,TRBV14,TRBJ1-1,TGTGCCAGCAGCCAGAGAAGACTTGAGGCTTTCTTT,CASSQRRLEAFF
.,.,TRBV5-4,TRBJ2-7,TGTGCCAGCAGCTTGTTATCGGGATCGTACGAGCAGTACTTC,CASSLLSGSYEQYF
.,.,TRBV2,TRBJ2-3,TGTGCCAGCAGGGCGACTGCTAACGGCGCAGATACGCAGTATTTT,CASRATANGADTQYF
TRBD1,.,TRBV2,TRBJ1-1,TGTGCCAACAAGACAGGGGGGCACACTGAAGCTTTCTTT,CANKTGGHTEAFF
TRBD1,.,TRBV19,TRBJ1-5,TGTGCCAGTAGTACTGGGACAGGGAATAATCAGCCCCAGCATTTT,CASSTGTGNNQPQHF
TRBD1,.,TRBV9,TRBJ2-3,TGTGCCAGCAGCCAGACAGGGATGCGACTTGGCACAGATACGCAGTATTTT,CASSQTGMRLGTDTQYF
.,.,TRBV5-6,TRBJ2-3,TGTGCCAGCAGCTTGACACACGGCACAGATACGCAGTATTTT,CASSLTHGTDTQYF
.,.,TRBV27,TRBJ2-5,TGTGCCAGCAGTTTGTGGGGCAGGCAGGAGACCCAGTACTTC,CASSLWGRQETQYF
.,.,TRBV19,TRBJ1-5,TGTGCCAGTAGTATAACGGACTTCAATCAGCCCCAGCATTTT,CASSITDFNQPQHF
.,few,TRBV6-6,TRBJ2-1,TGTGCCAGCAGAAGCGACGGCCTGGGCTCCTACAATGAGCAGTTCTTC,CASRSDGLGSYNEQFF
TRBD2,once,TRBV3-1/TRBV3-2,TRBJ2-1,TGTGCCAGCAGCTTCTACTGGACTAGCGGGGGGATAAGCTCCTACAATGAGCAGTTCTTC,CASSFYWTSGGISSYNEQFF